This T cell receptor beta chain comes out of a study of low-dose radiotherapy and immunotherapy resistance in tumors. TRAV- and TRBV-specific primers were used for first-strand cDNA, which covered alpha and beta chains. TCR amplification ran roughly 20 PCR cycles using constant-region and V-primer adapter primers. Each CDR3 protein is one row after TCRdb ran MiXCR on the reads. The sample includes about 100,000 distinct CDR3 sequences, more than 20% of them seen just once. Noted time point: after trial treatment. The treatment is: LDRT plus nivolumab, ipilimumab, low-dose cyclophosphamide and aspirin (RACIN trial). Eligibility was restricted to patients presenting with advanced solid tumors that lacked tumor-infiltrating lymphocytes. This CDR3 contains 15 residues. V was shortened by 2 bases and J by 1 base, with 10 bases between the two germline ends. Germline values: CDR1 MNHNY, CDR2 SVGAGI (reference sequence).

The starting material was PBMCs, obtained after low-dose radiotherapy plus immunotherapy. This TCR was recovered from a male donor with prostate cancer. The V gene is TRBV6-6, the J gene TRBJ2-3; D possibly corresponds to TRBD1 (6 bases). CDR3 sequence: CASSYAGEGTDTQYF. DNA for the CDR3: TGTGCCAGCAGTTACGCAGGGGAAGGCACAGATACGCAGTATTTT.